This T cell receptor (beta chain) was obtained from a study of blood T cell repertoires in COVID-19. Study at large: Specimens from acute and convalescent COVID-19 originated in the United States, Italy and Spain. T cells, B-cell-depleted T cells, or PBMCs supplied cDNA or gDNA.

As handled by the study authors: Counts of nucleated cells, estimated from reference gene primer amplification, were obtained. Profiling relied on immunoSEQ multiplex PCR, and the TCRdb table lists in-frame clones only, not all of them. The V and J calls and the clone size are those of that table, but D and trimming were determined from the DNA. The data hold around 200,000 clones, with around 80% observed a single time. This clone has a single count. The CDR3 covers 13 residues. Trimming left V 3 bases short and J 6 bases short, with 8 bases between. Germline V gene data show CDR1 as MDHEN and CDR2 as SYDVKM.

The gene calls are TRBV28 and TRBJ2-2, with unresolved D. The sample taken for sequencing was peripheral blood. The receptor's source is a woman aged 45 to 65 with acute or convalescent COVID-19. CDR3 sequence reads: CASSFRVAGELFF. The CDR3 nucleotides are TGTGCCAGCAGTTTTCGTGTCGCCGGGGAGCTGTTTTTT.